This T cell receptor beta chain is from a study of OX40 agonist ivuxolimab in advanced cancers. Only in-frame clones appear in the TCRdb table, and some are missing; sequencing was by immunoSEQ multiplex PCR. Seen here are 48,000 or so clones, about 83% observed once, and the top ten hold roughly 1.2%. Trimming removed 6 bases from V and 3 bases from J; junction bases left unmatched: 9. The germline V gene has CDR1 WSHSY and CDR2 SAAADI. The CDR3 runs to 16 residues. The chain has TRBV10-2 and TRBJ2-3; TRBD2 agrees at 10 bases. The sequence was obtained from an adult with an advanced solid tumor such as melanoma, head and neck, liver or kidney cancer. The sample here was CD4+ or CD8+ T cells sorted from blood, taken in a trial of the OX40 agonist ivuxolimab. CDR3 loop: CASRVSGGARTDTQYF. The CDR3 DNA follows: TGCGCCAGCAGAGTGAGCGGGGGGGCAAGAACAGATACGCAGTATTTT.